These 5 T cell receptor beta chains were all obtained from the same sample, sequenced in a study of neurological immune-mediated disorders. TCRdb processed the 5' RACE reads anew with MiXCR; each CDR3 protein has one entry. This table holds roughly 52,000 distinct CDR3 sequences, 3.8% found once. Sequencing was done on a sample of PBMCs. The receptors originated from a man in his sixties with multiple sclerosis.

This clonotype was detected ten times or more. The chain uses TRBV7-6 and TRBJ2-1; 7 nucleotides align to TRBD1. With 2 bases clipped from V and 8 bases from J, the junction kept 15 bases outside the gene matches. CDR1 and CDR2 (germline): SGHVS, FNYEAQ. The CDR3 sequence is 17 residues long. CDR3 protein: CASSLHPWARGGHEQFF. CDR3 DNA sequence: TGTGCCAGCAGCTTACACCCCTGGGCTAGAGGGGGCCATGAGCAGTTCTTC.

This clonotype showed up many times. This rearrangement joins TRBV3-1 to TRBJ2-7; TRBD2 aligns across 8 bases. CDR1 and CDR2 from the germline V gene are LGHDT and YNNKEL (reference sequence). With 2 bases clipped from V and 7 bases from J, the junction kept 10 bases outside the gene matches. The CDR3 runs to 15 residues. As DNA, the CDR3 is TGTGCCAGCAGCCAAACTGCGGGGGGATGGCTGGAGCAGTACTTC. Translation: CASSQTAGGWLEQYF.

The genes are TRBV25-1 and TRBJ2-1, with TRBD2 as a possible D gene (6 bases). Trimming removed 3 bases at V and 10 bases at J, with 22 bases between. The CDR3 spans 16 residues. Germline V gene lookup returns CDR1 MGHDK and CDR2 SYGVNS. The CDR3, as DNA: TGTGCCAGCAGTGAGGTTTTTACCTTTAGCGGTCCCGAGCAGTTCTTC. It specifies CASSEVFTFSGPEQFF.

There are many counts of this clonotype. The V gene is TRBV25-1, the J gene TRBJ1-5; tentatively, D is TRBD1 (5 bases). Per germline, CDR1 MGHDK and CDR2 SYGVNS. V lost 0 bases, J lost 7 bases, and 10 bases lay in between. This CDR3 has 14 residues. CDR3 in DNA: TGTGCCAGCAGTGAATACAGGGTAGGCCAGCCCCAGCATTTT. Protein: CASSEYRVGQPQHF.

Many counts were recorded for this clonotype. A much larger clone lies one base from this, so it may be a read error. The V gene is TRBV25-1, the J gene TRBJ1-2; D gene uncertain. Germline-derived CDR1 and CDR2 are MGHDK and SYGVNS. Trimming shortened V by 7 bases and J by 7 bases, and 16 bases separated the two germline ends. The CDR3 covers 13 residues. CDR3 amino acids: CASMGKHSIGYTF. The CDR3 region has the DNA TGTGCCAGCATGGGAAAGCACTCCATTGGCTACACCTTC.